The clone carrying this T cell receptor beta chain was observed a few times. What it recognizes is unknown. These data are taken from a study of lymphopenia after photon versus proton radiotherapy. Study observations and caveats: Only patients who died were analyzed for survival; proton advantage is unproven. Photon-treated patients lost naive T cells and TCR diversity; proton-treated stayed stable.

Generated by immunoSEQ multiplex PCR, the TCRdb table keeps only in-frame clones and is missing some. The sample comprises roughly 58,000 clones, around 87% of which are singletons, and about 13% rests with the top ten. Trimming took 2 bases from V and 1 from J, leaving 8 bases between them. CDR3 length: 14 amino acids. Germline loops: CDR1 KGHSH, CDR2 LQKENI. Source: peripheral blood, taken from a patient treated with proton-based radiotherapy. The TCR comes from an older man with esophageal cancer. The chain links TRBV18 to TRBJ1-1, with unresolved D. CDR3 DNA sequence: TGTGCCAGCTCACCAGGGCTGGGGAACACTGAAGCTTTCTTT. It specifies CASSPGLGNTEAFF.